What follows are 20 T cell receptor beta chains derived from one specimen sequenced in a study of regulatory T cells in long-lasting Graves disease. Building of the TCR beta libraries involved iRepertoire HTBI primers and Arm-PCR of CDR3 regions. TCRdb reanalysed the multiplex PCR reads using MiXCR and keeps one entry per CDR3 protein. In the table there are 350,000 to 450,000 distinct CDR3 sequences, approximately 15% of which are singletons. Sample time point: newly diagnosed GD, antithyroid drugs for less than 3 months. Generation of the TCR library employed RNA extracted from PBMCs. A further study also used this sample, focusing on T cells in Graves' hyperthyroidism and ophthalmopathy.

Sequenced here: peripheral blood mononuclear cells (PBMCs), sampled at new diagnosis, from a patient treated with antithyroid drugs. The receptors originated from a man in his forties with Graves disease.

This clonotype occurred many times. This chain links TRBV30 with TRBJ1-2, with D unclear. The CDR3 has 15 residues. The V end lost 0 bases, the J end lost 6 bases, and 17 bases lay between the germline ends. Germline V gene lookup returns CDR1 GTSNPN and CDR2 SVGIG (reference sequence). The CDR3 here is CAWSVGFAHRNGYTF. In DNA form, the CDR3 reads TGTGCCTGGAGTGTAGGTTTCGCCCATAGGAATGGCTACACCTTC.

The V gene is TRBV7-9, the J gene TRBJ2-7; D might be TRBD2 (6 bases). This CDR3 spans 17 amino acids. Trimming shortened V by 5 bases and J by 0 bases, and 20 bases separated the two germline ends. Germline assignment: CDR1 SEHNR and CDR2 FQNEAQ (reference sequence). The CDR3 nucleotides are TGTGCCAGCAGCCCAAACCCGGGAGACAGTTTCTCCTACGAGCAGTACTTC. This encodes CASSPNPGDSFSYEQYF.

This clonotype was counted ten times or more. The genes are TRBV7-2 and TRBJ2-1, with TRBD2 matching 10 bases. J was trimmed by 4 bases and V by 5 bases; bases with no gene match: 20. The germline V gene encodes CDR1 SGHTA and CDR2 FQGNSA. This CDR3 spans 20 amino acids. In DNA form, the CDR3 reads TGTGCCAGCAGCCCTGTCGGGAGTCGAGCGGGGGGGCCTCTTTACAATGAGCAGTTCTTC. This encodes CASSPVGSRAGGPLYNEQFF.

The V call is TRBV7-6, the J call TRBJ2-2, with D maybe TRBD1 (7 bases). Trimming stripped 2 bases from V and 7 bases from J, with 17 bases between. The CDR3 loop spans 16 amino acids. Per germline, CDR1 SGHVS and CDR2 FNYEAQ. The CDR3 DNA sequence: TGTGCCAGCAGCTTAATCCCAGGGGGGAGTTTCGGGGAGCTGTTTTTT. It translates to CASSLIPGGSFGELFF.

This clonotype has more than one count but fewer than ten. The J gene is TRBJ2-3, the V gene TRBV6-1; D gene uncertain. The CDR3 has 15 residues. The V end was cut by 7 bases, the J end by 0 bases, with 14 bases between. Germline CDR1 MNHNS, CDR2 SASEGT. This chain's CDR3 is CASKKRTGSTDTQYF. CDR3 DNA sequence: TGTGCCAGCAAAAAACGGACGGGTAGCACAGATACGCAGTATTTT.

As for this clonotype: A far larger clone is off by one base, so a read error is likely. The chain joins TRBV28 to TRBJ2-7, with D possibly matching TRBD1 (6 bases). The V end was cut by 4 bases, the J end by 7 bases, with 20 bases between. Germline-derived CDR1 and CDR2 are MDHEN and SYDVKM. The CDR3 totals 15 residues. Written as DNA, the CDR3 is TGTGCCAGCAGTTCGACAGGTTTTTCTCCCAATGAGCAGTACTTC. Protein sequence: CASSSTGFSPNEQYF.

Notes on this clonotype: A far larger clone is just one base off, so this is likely a read error. The CDR3: CASSLPGNSPLHF. DNA for the CDR3: TGTGCCAGCAGCTTACCAGGGAATTCACCCCTCCACTTT. The chain links TRBV7-8 to TRBJ1-6; D may be TRBD1 (5 bases). V was trimmed by 2 bases and J by 7 bases, leaving 6 bases between them. The CDR3 totals 13 residues. From germline, CDR1 is SGHVS and CDR2 FQNEAQ.

This clonotype was detected ten times or more. The chain links TRBV6-1 to TRBJ1-4; no definite D call. The CDR3 contains 14 residues. Trimming pared 1 base from V and 1 base from J, leaving 4 bases between. Germline assignment: CDR1 MNHNS and CDR2 SASEGT. The CDR3 sequence is CASSEGGTNEKLFF. Here the CDR3 DNA reads TGTGCCAGCAGTGAAGGCGGAACTAATGAAAAACTGTTTTTT.

This clonotype occurred a few times. The CDR3 nucleotides are TGCGCCAGCAGCTCTGACCCCGCGTCAGCCCTCCACTTT. Its translation is CASSSDPASALHF. The rearrangement uses TRBV5-1 and TRBJ1-6; D not certain. Looked up from germline, CDR1 is SGHRS and CDR2 is YFSETQ. This CDR3 comprises 13 residues. The V end was cut by 3 bases, the J end by 14 bases, with 15 bases between.

This clonotype showed up just a few times. CDR3 in amino acids: CASSPRLAGANEQFF. DNA of the CDR3: TGTGCCAGCAGCCCCCGGCTAGCGGGGGCCAATGAGCAGTTCTTC. The V gene is TRBV7-3, the J gene TRBJ2-1, with TRBD2 matching over 10 bases. The CDR3 runs to 15 residues. V lost 5 bases and J lost 6; bases outside the gene matches: 7. CDR1 and CDR2 from the germline V gene are SGHTA and FQGTGA.

Concerning this clonotype: The germline gene is not matched at one end of the junction; a read error may be the cause. In DNA, the CDR3 is TGTGCCACCAGTGACGGGGTCCCTCTTCAGTATTTT. Its protein is CATSDGVPLQYF. V usage is TRBV28 and J usage is TRBJ2-3, with D possibly matching TRBD2 (5 bases). Germline values: CDR1 MDHEN, CDR2 SYDVKM. This CDR3 spans 12 amino acids.

This clonotype was observed at least ten times. V is TRBV2 and J is TRBJ2-3, with TRBD1 as a possible D gene (6 bases). This CDR3 contains 15 residues. Germline CDR1 is SNHLY and CDR2 is FYNNEI. Trimming left V 0 bases short and J 1 base short, with 8 bases between. CDR3 in DNA: TGTGCCAGCAGTGAAGCGGGGGCCGGCACAGATACGCAGTATTTT. Protein product: CASSEAGAGTDTQYF.

At least ten counts were recorded for this clonotype. The gene calls are TRBV15 and TRBJ2-1, with 8 positions matching TRBD1. Germline CDR1 and CDR2: LNHNV and YYDKDF (reference sequence). This CDR3 spans 21 amino acids. Unmatched junction bases numbered 24, after V lost 2 bases and J lost 6 bases. CDR3 DNA sequence: TGTGCCACCAGCAGAACCACCCAAATCCGGACAGGGACTGGCAAAACCAATGAGCAGTTCTTC. Its protein is CATSRTTQIRTGTGKTNEQFF.

This clonotype has a count of ten or more. V gene TRBV2 combines with J gene TRBJ1-5; D call uncertain. Between the trimmed V and J ends, which lost 2 bases and 4 bases, there was a span of 9 bases. The CDR3 has 14 residues. The germline CDR1 and CDR2 sequences are SNHLY and FYNNEI. The DNA for the CDR3 is TGTGCCAGCAGTGAACGAACAGCAAATCAGCCCCAGCATTTT. This codes for CASSERTANQPQHF.

This clonotype was detected ten times or more. The genes are TRBV5-5 and TRBJ1-5; D gene unclear. Germline loops: CDR1 SGHKS, CDR2 YYEKEE (reference sequence). CDR3 length: 15 amino acids. Trimming removed 5 bases at V and 7 bases at J, with 19 bases between. The CDR3 nucleotides are TGTGCCAGCAGGGTGGAACTGGGAGCCGGCCAGCCCCAGCATTTT. Encoded protein: CASRVELGAGQPQHF.

This clonotype was seen repeatedly, ten times or more. The V call is TRBV2, the J call TRBJ1-1, with a tentative D call TRBD1 (6 bases). V was pared by 6 bases and J by 0 bases, with 11 bases between. CDR1 is SNHLY and CDR2 is FYNNEI in the germline V gene. The CDR3 has 14 amino acids. As DNA, the CDR3 is TGTGCCAGCAGAGTGGGACATATGAACACTGAAGCTTTCTTT. This encodes CASRVGHMNTEAFF.

Ten or more counts support this clonotype. The chain is built from TRBV10-3 and TRBJ1-1; weak D call: TRBD1 (5 bases). Germline assignment: CDR1 ENHRY and CDR2 SYGVKD. Trimming cost V 10 bases and J 1 base, with 7 bases left between them. CDR3 length equals 11 residues. Here the CDR3 reads CASQGNTEAFF. The DNA for the CDR3 is TGTGCCAGTCAGGGGAACACTGAAGCTTTCTTT.

This clonotype was seen ten or more times. The V call is TRBV7-9, the J call TRBJ1-5, with a weak D call TRBD1 (6 bases). Germline lookup yields CDR1 SEHNR and CDR2 FQNEAQ (reference sequence). V was cut by 8 bases and J by 3 bases, with 11 bases left in between. The CDR3 consists of 13 residues. CDR3 sequence reads: CASGRGDNQPQHF. The CDR3 coding sequence is TGTGCCAGCGGGAGGGGGGACAATCAGCCCCAGCATTTT.

V is TRBV9 and J is TRBJ2-2, with 10 positions matching TRBD1. The CDR3 is 15 residues long. Per the germline V gene, CDR1 is SGDLS and CDR2 is YYNGEE. The V and J ends lost 4 bases and 6 bases, in that order; junction bases with no gene match: 6. For the CDR3, the DNA is TGTGCCAGCAGCCCCCGGACAGGGGGAGCCGGGGAGCTGTTTTTT. It yields the protein CASSPRTGGAGELFF. Variable domain in full (rest from reference TRBV9 and TRBJ2-2): DSGVTQTPKHLITATGQRVTLRCSPRSGDLSVYWYQQSLDQGLQFLIQYYNGEERAKGNILERFSAQQFPDLHSELNLSSLELGDSALYFCASSPRTGGAGELFFGEGSRLTVL.

This clonotype was counted at least ten times. V and J are TRBV7-9 and TRBJ2-7; no firm D call. The V end lost 4 bases, the J end lost 0 bases, and 7 bases lay between the germline ends. The germline V gene encodes CDR1 SEHNR and CDR2 FQNEAQ (reference sequence). The CDR3 is 13 residues long. The CDR3 DNA sequence: TGTGCCAGCAGCTCCGTGGGCTCCTACGAGCAGTACTTC. Translation gives CASSSVGSYEQYF. Full variable domain (outside the CDR3, taken from reference TRBV7-9 and TRBJ2-7): DTGVSQNPRHKITKRGQNVTFRCDPISEHNRLYWYRQTLGQGPEFLTYFQNEAQLEKSRLLSDRFSAERPKGSFSTLEIQRTEQGDSAMYLCASSSVGSYEQYFGPGTRLTVT.